What follows are 19 T cell receptor beta chains derived from one specimen sequenced in a study of T-cell reconstitution after alpha-beta-depleted transplantation in children (dated by TCRdb to the mid-2010s). Library generation was performed with PCR. This sample was sequenced with an Illumina HiSeq 2500. TCR libraries were prepared with molecular barcoding, using unique molecular identifiers to normalize TCRbeta repertoire quantification. TCRdb reprocessing: public reads trimmed at Q25 with fastp, clones called with MiXCR, in-frame beta chains kept. Rows matching on CDR3 protein sequence are summarized as one entry with the most common DNA and genes. The sample table records 400,000 to 450,000 distinct CDR3 sequences; approximately 41% of these occur just once. Around a quarter of the sample is held by the ten biggest clonotypes. In the paper's terms, the treatment or condition label means: allogeneic hematopoietic cell transplantation with graft depleted of TCRalphabeta T cells and CD19 B cells.

Sequenced material: PBMCs, taken before TCRalphabeta/CD19-depleted stem cell transplant. The receptors originated from a girl aged 2 to 10 with aplastic anemia, due to receive a stem cell transplant.

The V gene is TRBV11-2, the J gene TRBJ2-1, with TRBD2 matching 13 bases. The CDR3 is 16 amino acids. V gave up 1 base and J gave up 8 bases; unmatched junction bases: 5. The germline V gene has CDR1 SGHAT and CDR2 FQNNGV. Written as DNA, the CDR3 is TGTGCCAGCAGCTTAGGGACTAGCGGGAGTAGGGATGAGCAGTTCTTC. As protein: CASSLGTSGSRDEQFF.

This clonotype appeared a few times. The V gene is TRBV15, the J gene TRBJ1-5; no definite D call. Germline lookup yields CDR1 LNHNV and CDR2 YYDKDF (reference sequence). V was clipped by 0 bases and J by 8 bases, with 14 bases between them. The CDR3 totals 15 residues. The CDR3 region is CATSRDGRFVEPQHF. CDR3 nucleotide sequence: TGTGCCACCAGCAGAGATGGTCGCTTCGTAGAGCCCCAGCATTTT.

This clonotype has more than one count but fewer than ten. V is TRBV20-1 and J is TRBJ1-5; 7 bases align to TRBD1. Germline assignment: CDR1 DFQATT and CDR2 SNEGSKA (reference sequence). Trimming cost V 3 bases and J 6 bases; bases outside gene matches: 8. This CDR3 comprises 14 residues. CDR3 nucleotide sequence: TGCAGTGCTAGGGGAAGGGGGCGAGGTCAGCCCCAGCATTTT. Its translation: CSARGRGRGQPQHF.

This sequence joins TRBV9 and TRBJ1-1, with 8 bases matching TRBD1. V gave up 3 bases and J gave up 3 bases; unmatched junction bases: 13. CDR1 SGDLS and CDR2 YYNGEE come from the germline V gene. The CDR3 covers 17 residues. The CDR3 is CASSATSRRGLDTEAFF. Here the CDR3 DNA reads TGTGCCAGCAGCGCAACCTCACGCAGGGGGCTCGACACTGAAGCTTTCTTT.

The chain links TRBV20-1 to TRBJ2-1; 12 bases line up with TRBD2. Germline lookup yields CDR1 DFQATT and CDR2 SNEGSKA (reference sequence). CDR3 length: 13 amino acids. The CDR3 sequence is CMMGLAGYNEQFF. The CDR3 DNA reads as TGCATGATGGGACTAGCGGGTTACAATGAGCAGTTCTTC.

The gene calls are TRBV5-1 and TRBJ2-6; D remains ambiguous. V lost 1 base and J lost 0, with 8 bases in between. This CDR3 has 16 amino acids. CDR1 is SGHRS and CDR2 is YFSETQ in the germline V gene. Written as DNA, the CDR3 is TGCGCCAGCAGCTTGCTGCCCCTCTCTGGGGCCAACGTCCTGACTTTC. Protein product: CASSLLPLSGANVLTF. Based on the CDR3 plus reference TRBV5-1 and TRBJ2-6, the full variable domain is KAGVTQTPRYLIKTRGQQVTLSCSPISGHRSVSWYQQTPGQGLQFLFEYFSETQRNKGNFPGRFSGRQFSNSRSEMNVSTLELGDSALYLCASSLLPLSGANVLTFGAGSRLTVL.

The rearrangement joins TRBV7-3 to TRBJ2-3; tentative D call: TRBD1 (6 bases). Trimming left V 4 bases short and J 6 bases short, with 11 bases between. The CDR3 has 13 residues. From germline, CDR1 is SGHTA and CDR2 FQGTGA. The CDR3 DNA reads TGTGCCAGCAGCTCTGGACAGAAGGATACGCAGTATTTT. This sequence encodes CASSSGQKDTQYF.

V usage is TRBV20-1 and J usage is TRBJ2-1; 8 nucleotides agree with TRBD2. Trimming cost V 8 bases and J 0 bases; bases outside gene matches: 9. The CDR3 length is 15 residues. Germline CDR1 is DFQATT and CDR2 is SNEGSKA (reference sequence). The CDR3 bases are TGCAGTACTTGGACTAGCCTTAGCTCCTACAATGAGCAGTTCTTC. It yields the protein CSTWTSLSSYNEQFF.

The chain links TRBV6-1 to TRBJ1-4, with D maybe TRBD1 (5 bases). The CDR3 is 13 residues long. With 6 bases removed from V and 7 bases from J, the gap between germline ends came to 12 bases. Germline loops: CDR1 MNHNS, CDR2 SASEGT. The CDR3 bases are TGTGCCAGCAGAGACGCAGGGCGTGAAAAACTGTTTTTT. Residues: CASRDAGREKLFF.

This chain links TRBV5-1 with TRBJ2-3; weak D call: TRBD2 (6 bases). The CDR3 has 16 residues. The V gene's germline CDR1 is SGHRS and CDR2 YFSETQ. Trimming took off 3 bases at V and 2 bases at J, with 16 bases between the two ends. CDR3 sequence reads: CASSSLEGSPTDTQYF. The CDR3 nucleotides read TGCGCCAGCAGCTCCCTGGAGGGCTCACCCACAGATACGCAGTATTTT.

This clonotype was picked up a small number of times. The chain recombines TRBV18 with TRBJ2-5; 12 nucleotides align to TRBD2. The CDR3 totals 16 residues. Germline-derived CDR1 and CDR2 are KGHSH and LQKENI. The trim removed 3 bases at V and 4 bases at J, leaving 6 bases unmatched. The CDR3 sequence is CASSPASGRAGETQYF. The CDR3 DNA is TGTGCCAGCTCACCTGCTAGCGGGAGGGCCGGAGAGACCCAGTACTTC.

This clonotype occurred many times. The CDR3 DNA reads TGCAGCGTTGAGGGTACTAGAGCCGGGAGCTACGAGCAGTACTTC. This codes for CSVEGTRAGSYEQYF. The chain has TRBV29-1 and TRBJ2-7, with D maybe TRBD2 (6 bases). The CDR3 loop spans 15 amino acids. Trimming stripped 3 bases from V and 3 bases from J, with 18 bases between. Germline CDR1 and CDR2: SQVTM and ANQGSEA.

The chain combines TRBV7-9 with TRBJ1-1, with 7 bases identical to TRBD1. In germline, CDR1 is SEHNR, CDR2 FQNEAQ (reference sequence). The V segment lost 5 bases and the J segment 3 bases; nucleotides outside the gene matches: 6. CDR3 length: 14 residues. The CDR3 DNA follows: TGTGCCAGCAGCCAGAGGGACAGTGACACTGAAGCTTTCTTT. As protein: CASSQRDSDTEAFF.

This clonotype was detected many times. This rearrangement joins TRBV28 to TRBJ2-3, with a weak D call TRBD2 (6 bases). V shed 6 bases and J shed 3 bases, with 16 bases lying between them. CDR1 and CDR2 (germline): MDHEN, SYDVKM. There are 15 residues in the CDR3. The chain's CDR3 is CASSPSGGGTDTQYF. CDR3 in DNA: TGTGCCAGCAGCCCCAGCGGAGGAGGGACAGATACGCAGTATTTT. Combining the CDR3 with reference TRBV28 and TRBJ2-3 gives the whole variable domain DVKVTQSSRYLVKRTGEKVFLECVQDMDHENMFWYRQDPGLGLRLIYFSYDVKMKEKGDIPEGYSVSREKKERFSLILESASTNQTSMYLCASSPSGGGTDTQYFGPGTRLTVL.

The rearrangement joins TRBV3-1 to TRBJ1-3, with D possibly TRBD1 on 6 matching bases. The ends were cut back, 4 bases at V and 5 bases at J, with 15 bases in the middle. The V gene's germline CDR1 is LGHDT and CDR2 YNNKEL (reference sequence). The CDR3 covers 15 residues. The CDR3 loop reads CASSLRQDRRNTIYF. The CDR3 DNA follows: TGTGCCAGCAGCCTACGACAGGATCGGAGAAACACCATATATTTT.

The V gene is TRBV7-6, the J gene TRBJ2-3; TRBD2 aligns across 7 bases. Trimming removed 6 bases from V and 3 bases from J; junction bases left unmatched: 12. Per the germline V gene, CDR1 is SGHVS and CDR2 is FNYEAQ. The CDR3 has 16 amino acids. This CDR3 reads CASRPLVGGRTDTQYF. The CDR3 DNA is TGTGCCAGCAGACCGCTGGTGGGCGGGAGAACAGATACGCAGTATTTT.

The chain links TRBV5-1 to TRBJ2-2; perhaps TRBD2 as D (5 bases). Germline assignment: CDR1 SGHRS and CDR2 YFSETQ. There are 16 residues in the CDR3. Trimming cost V 1 base and J 0 bases, with 10 bases left between them. The CDR3 sequence: CASSLPRTSNTGELFF. The CDR3 bases are TGCGCCAGCAGCTTGCCCAGGACTTCGAACACCGGGGAGCTGTTTTTT.

This clonotype was seen ten or more times. The chain couples TRBV29-1 to TRBJ2-1, with D unclear. Per the germline V gene, CDR1 is SQVTM and CDR2 is ANQGSEA. The V end was cut by 3 bases, the J end by 0 bases, with 15 bases between. CDR3 length: 16 residues. The CDR3 DNA follows: TGCAGCGTTGACCCCAACGATGGGCCCTCCTACAATGAGCAGTTCTTC. It is translated as CSVDPNDGPSYNEQFF.

The V gene is TRBV7-9, the J gene TRBJ2-1; 8 bases line up with TRBD2. Trimming at V came to 4 bases and at J to 3 bases, leaving 11 bases not matched to a gene. The germline CDR1 and CDR2 sequences are SEHNR and FQNEAQ (reference sequence). The CDR3 sequence is 17 residues long. The CDR3 loop is CASSSPKGSGIYNEQFF. In DNA, the CDR3 is TGTGCCAGCAGCTCTCCAAAGGGTAGCGGGATCTACAATGAGCAGTTCTTC.